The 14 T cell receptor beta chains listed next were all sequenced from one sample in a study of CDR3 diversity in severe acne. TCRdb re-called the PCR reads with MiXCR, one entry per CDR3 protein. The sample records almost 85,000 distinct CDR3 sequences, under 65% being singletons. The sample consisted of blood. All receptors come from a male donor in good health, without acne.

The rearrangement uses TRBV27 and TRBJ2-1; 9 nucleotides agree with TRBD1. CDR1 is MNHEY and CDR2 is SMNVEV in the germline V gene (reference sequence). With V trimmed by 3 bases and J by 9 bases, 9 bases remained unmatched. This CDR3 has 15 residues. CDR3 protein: CASSLSGQGNGEQFF. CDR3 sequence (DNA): TGTGCCAGCAGTTTGTCGGGACAGGGTAATGGTGAGCAGTTCTTC.

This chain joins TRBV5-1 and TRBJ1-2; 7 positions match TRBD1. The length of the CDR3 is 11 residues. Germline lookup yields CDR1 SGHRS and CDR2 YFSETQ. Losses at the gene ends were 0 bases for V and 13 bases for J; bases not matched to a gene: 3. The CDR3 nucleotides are TGCGCCAGCAGCTTGGGACAGGGCAGCACCTTC. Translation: CASSLGQGSTF. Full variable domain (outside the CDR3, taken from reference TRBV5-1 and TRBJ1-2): KAGVTQTPRYLIKTRGQQVTLSCSPISGHRSVSWYQQTPGQGLQFLFEYFSETQRNKGNFPGRFSGRQFSNSRSEMNVSTLELGDSALYLCASSLGQGSTFGSGTRLTVV.

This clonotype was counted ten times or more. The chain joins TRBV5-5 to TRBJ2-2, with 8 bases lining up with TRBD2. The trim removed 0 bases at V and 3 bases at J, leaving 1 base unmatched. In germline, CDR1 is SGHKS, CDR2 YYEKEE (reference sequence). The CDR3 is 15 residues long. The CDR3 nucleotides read TGTGCCAGCAGCTTGGTACTAGCGGACACCGGGGAGCTGTTTTTT. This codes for CASSLVLADTGELFF.

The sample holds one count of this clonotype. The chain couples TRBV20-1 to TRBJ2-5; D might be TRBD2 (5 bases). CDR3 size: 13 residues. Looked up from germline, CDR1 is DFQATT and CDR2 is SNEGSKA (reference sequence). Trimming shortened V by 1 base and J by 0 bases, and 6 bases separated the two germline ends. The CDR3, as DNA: TGCAGTGCTAGAGGGCGGGACCAAGAGACCCAGTACTTC. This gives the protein CSARGRDQETQYF.

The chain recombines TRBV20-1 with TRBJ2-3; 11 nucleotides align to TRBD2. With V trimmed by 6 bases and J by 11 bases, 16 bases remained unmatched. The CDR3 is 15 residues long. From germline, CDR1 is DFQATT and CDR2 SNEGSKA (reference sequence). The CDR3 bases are TGCAGTGCGGAATTAGCGGGAGGGCCCTACAATGAGCAGTATTTT. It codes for CSAELAGGPYNEQYF.

The CDR3 DNA follows: TGTGCCAGCAGCTCCGGGAGAGATCAGCCCCAGCATTTT. Translated: CASSSGRDQPQHF. The chain links TRBV11-3 to TRBJ1-5; no definite D call. The germline CDR1 and CDR2 sequences are SGHNT and YENEEA. This CDR3 has 13 amino acids. V was shortened by 4 bases and J by 5 bases, with 9 bases between the two germline ends. The complete variable domain, with remaining parts taken from reference TRBV11-3 and TRBJ1-5, reads EAGVVQSPRYKIIEKKQPVAFWCNPISGHNTLYWYLQNLGQGPELLIRYENEEAVDDSQLPKDRFSAERLKGVDSTLKIQPAELGDSAVYLCASSSGRDQPQHFGDGTRLSIL.

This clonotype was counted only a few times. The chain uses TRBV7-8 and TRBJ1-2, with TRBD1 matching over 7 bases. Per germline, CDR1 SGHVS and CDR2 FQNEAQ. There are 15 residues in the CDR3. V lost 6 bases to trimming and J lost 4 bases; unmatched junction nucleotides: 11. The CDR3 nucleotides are TGTGCCAGCAGGGCGTCGACAGGGTGGGGCTATGGCTACACCTTC. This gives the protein CASRASTGWGYGYTF.

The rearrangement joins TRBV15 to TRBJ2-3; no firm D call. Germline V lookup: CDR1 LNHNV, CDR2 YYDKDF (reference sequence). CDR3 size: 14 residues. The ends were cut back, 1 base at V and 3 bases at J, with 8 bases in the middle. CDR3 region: CATSRAVGTDTQYF. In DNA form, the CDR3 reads TGTGCCACCAGCAGAGCTGTTGGGACAGATACGCAGTATTTT.

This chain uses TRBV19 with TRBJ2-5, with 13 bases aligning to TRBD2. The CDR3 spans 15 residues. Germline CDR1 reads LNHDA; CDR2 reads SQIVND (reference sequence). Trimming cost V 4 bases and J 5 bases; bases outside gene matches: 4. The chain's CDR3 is CASSTLAGGKETQYF. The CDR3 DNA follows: TGTGCCAGTAGTACACTAGCGGGGGGGAAGGAGACCCAGTACTTC.

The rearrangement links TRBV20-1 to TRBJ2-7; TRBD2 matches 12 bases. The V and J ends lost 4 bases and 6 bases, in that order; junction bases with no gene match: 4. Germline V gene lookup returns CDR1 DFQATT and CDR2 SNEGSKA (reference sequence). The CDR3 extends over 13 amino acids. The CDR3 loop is CSAMTSGRGEQYF. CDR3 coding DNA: TGCAGTGCTATGACTAGCGGGAGAGGCGAGCAGTACTTC.

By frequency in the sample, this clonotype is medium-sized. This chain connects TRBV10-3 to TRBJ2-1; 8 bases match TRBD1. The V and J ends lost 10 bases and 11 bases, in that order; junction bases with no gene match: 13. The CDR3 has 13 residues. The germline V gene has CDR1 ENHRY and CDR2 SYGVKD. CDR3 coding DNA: TGTGCCACCACTGTGACAGGGGCCACACAGCAGTTCTTC. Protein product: CATTVTGATQQFF.

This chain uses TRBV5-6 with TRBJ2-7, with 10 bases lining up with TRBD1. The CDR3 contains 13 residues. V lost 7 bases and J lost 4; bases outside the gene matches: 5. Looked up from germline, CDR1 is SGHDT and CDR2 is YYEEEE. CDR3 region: CASGPGQGYEQYF. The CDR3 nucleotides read TGTGCCAGCGGACCGGGACAGGGGTACGAGCAGTACTTC.

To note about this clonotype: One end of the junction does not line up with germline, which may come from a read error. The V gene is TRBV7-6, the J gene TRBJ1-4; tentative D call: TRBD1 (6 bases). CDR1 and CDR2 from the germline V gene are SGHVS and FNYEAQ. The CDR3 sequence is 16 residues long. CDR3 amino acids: CASSRRDTATNGKLFF. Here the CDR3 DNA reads TGTGCCAGCAGCCGACGGGACACCGCAACTAATGGAAAACTGTTTTTT.

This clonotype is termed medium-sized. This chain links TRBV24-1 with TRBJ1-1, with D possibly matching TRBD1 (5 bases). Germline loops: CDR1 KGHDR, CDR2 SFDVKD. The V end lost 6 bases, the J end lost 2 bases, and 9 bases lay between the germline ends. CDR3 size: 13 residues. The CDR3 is CATSLRDNTEAFF. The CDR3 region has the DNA TGTGCCACCAGTCTCAGGGATAACACTGAAGCTTTCTTT.